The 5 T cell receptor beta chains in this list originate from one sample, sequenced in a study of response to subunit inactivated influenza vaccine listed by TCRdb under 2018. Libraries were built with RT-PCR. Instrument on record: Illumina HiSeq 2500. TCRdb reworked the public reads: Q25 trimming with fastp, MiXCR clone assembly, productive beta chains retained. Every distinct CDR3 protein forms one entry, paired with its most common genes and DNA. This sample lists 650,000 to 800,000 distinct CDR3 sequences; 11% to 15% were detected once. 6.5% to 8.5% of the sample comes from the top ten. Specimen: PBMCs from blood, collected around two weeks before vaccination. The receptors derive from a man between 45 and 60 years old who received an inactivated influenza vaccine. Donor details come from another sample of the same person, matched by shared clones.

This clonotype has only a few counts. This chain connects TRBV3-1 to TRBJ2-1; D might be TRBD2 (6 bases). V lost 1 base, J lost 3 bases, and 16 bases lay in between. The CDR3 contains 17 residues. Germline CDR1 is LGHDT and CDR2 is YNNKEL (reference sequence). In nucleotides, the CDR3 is TGTGCCAGCAGCCAAGGGACTCTAGCGACTAACTACAATGAGCAGTTCTTC. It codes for CASSQGTLATNYNEQFF.

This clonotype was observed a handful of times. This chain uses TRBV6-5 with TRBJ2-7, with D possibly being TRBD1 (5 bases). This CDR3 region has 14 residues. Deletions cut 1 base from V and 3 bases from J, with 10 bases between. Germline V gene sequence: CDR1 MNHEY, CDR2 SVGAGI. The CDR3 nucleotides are TGTGCCAGCAGTTACTGGGGCGACGACTACGAGCAGTACTTC. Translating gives CASSYWGDDYEQYF.

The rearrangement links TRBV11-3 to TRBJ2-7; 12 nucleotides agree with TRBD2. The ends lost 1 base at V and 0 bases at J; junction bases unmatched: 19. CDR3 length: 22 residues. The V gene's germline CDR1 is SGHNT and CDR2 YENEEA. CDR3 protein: CASSLGTPKASGGVLPSYEQYF. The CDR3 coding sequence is TGTGCCAGCAGCTTAGGTACCCCTAAGGCTAGCGGGGGGGTCCTCCCCTCCTACGAGCAGTACTTC.

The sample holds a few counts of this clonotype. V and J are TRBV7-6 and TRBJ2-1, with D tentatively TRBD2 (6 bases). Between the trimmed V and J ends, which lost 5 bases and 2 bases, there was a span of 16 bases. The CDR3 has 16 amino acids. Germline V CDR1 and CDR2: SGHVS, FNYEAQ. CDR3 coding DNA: TGTGCCAGCAGCAGATACGGGGAGGCAACCTACAATGAGCAGTTCTTC. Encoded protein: CASSRYGEATYNEQFF.

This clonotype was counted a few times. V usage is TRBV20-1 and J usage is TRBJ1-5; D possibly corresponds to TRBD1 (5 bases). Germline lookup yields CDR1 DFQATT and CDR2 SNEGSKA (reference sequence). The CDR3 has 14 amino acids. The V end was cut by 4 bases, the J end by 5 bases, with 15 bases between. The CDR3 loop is CSAKGPIGDQPQHF. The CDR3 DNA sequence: TGCAGTGCTAAGGGGCCAATTGGCGATCAGCCCCAGCATTTT.